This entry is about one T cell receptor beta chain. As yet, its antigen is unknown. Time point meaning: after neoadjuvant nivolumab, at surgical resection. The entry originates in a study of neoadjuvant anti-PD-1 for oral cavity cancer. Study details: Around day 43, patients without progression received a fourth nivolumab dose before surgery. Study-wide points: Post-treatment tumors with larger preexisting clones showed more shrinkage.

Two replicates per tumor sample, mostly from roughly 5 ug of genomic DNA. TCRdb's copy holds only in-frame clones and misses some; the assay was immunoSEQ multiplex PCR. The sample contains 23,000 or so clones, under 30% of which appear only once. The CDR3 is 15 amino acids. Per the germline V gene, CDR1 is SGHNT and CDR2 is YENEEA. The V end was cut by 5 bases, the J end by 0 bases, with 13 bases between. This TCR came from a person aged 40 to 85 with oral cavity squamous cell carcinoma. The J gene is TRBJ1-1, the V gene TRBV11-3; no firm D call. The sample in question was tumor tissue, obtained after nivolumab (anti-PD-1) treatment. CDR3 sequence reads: CASSPNSNLNTEAFF. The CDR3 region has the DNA TGTGCCAGCAGCCCCAACAGCAATCTGAACACTGAAGCTTTCTTT.